This TCR beta chain was documented in a study of cytomegalovirus exposure and HLA in healthy donors. Primers: 60 Vbeta forward and 13 Jbeta reverse. Using immunoSEQ multiplex PCR, the repertoire was profiled, and TCRdb retains in-frame clones only, with some absent. The sample carries some 180,000 clones, about an eighth recorded once. With regard to this clone: Its antigen is not known.

The study's findings and limits: Most of the TCR beta V segments (in an earlier analysis) were productive either about 90% or about 30% of the time. Information on immune exposure was restricted to one variable (CMV serostatus).

V lost 3 bases and J lost 4, with 9 bases in between. From germline, CDR1 is MGHDK and CDR2 SYGVNS. The CDR3 spans 13 residues. The rearrangement uses TRBV25-1 and TRBJ1-2; D gene unclear. The sample comprised PBMCs. The clonotype originates from a man in his fifties or sixties in good health and CMV-seropositive. The CDR3 DNA follows: TGTGCCAGCAGTGAGAGGTACCGCTATGGCTACACCTTC. This translates into CASSERYRYGYTF.